The clone carrying this T cell receptor beta chain was counted a few times. As yet, its antigen is unknown. The entry originates in a study of identical twins. Study-level results: A lower insertion count was a feature of abundant cord blood beta clonotypes, with no such feature in memory repertoires. These conclusions were based on statistical analysis (cross-sectional, not following the same donors). Weaker excess sharing between twins was seen in beta out-of-frame sequences. Analyses of zero insertions could be partly confounded by invariant MAIT and iNKT cells.

TCRdb ran MiXCR on the 5' RACE reads and lists one entry per CDR3 protein. The table includes 690,000 or so distinct CDR3 sequences, 8.6% detected once. This sample also belongs to another study, concerning yellow fever vaccine responses in identical twins.

This clonotype originated in a woman aged 18-29 years in good health. Material for sequencing was PBMCs.

Written as DNA, the CDR3 is TGTGCCAGCAGCTGGTCGCGGGCCTTCCAAGAGACCCAGTACTTC. As protein: CASSWSRAFQETQYF. V is TRBV5-6 and J is TRBJ2-5, with D possibly being TRBD2 (5 bases). The CDR3 covers 15 residues. Trimming took 3 bases from V and 1 from J, leaving 13 bases between them. CDR1 is SGHDT and CDR2 is YYEEEE in the germline V gene.